The entry that follows covers one T cell receptor beta chain sequence. A junction boundary mismatches the germline segment, possibly from a read error. The CDR3 consists of 14 residues. These data belong to a study of CD8 T cells in Susac syndrome. Looking at the study overall: When blood was drawn, patients with Susac syndrome were on intravenous immunoglobulin alone, on corticosteroids, or therapy-naive.

RNA in amounts of roughly 0.5 to 1 ug was reverse transcribed with random hexamers. Amplification of TCR beta CDR3 was carried out by immunoSEQ multiplex PCR, which covered 54 Vbeta and 13 Jbeta segments. Each CDR3 protein gets one entry after TCRdb re-called the immunoSEQ multiplex PCR reads with MiXCR. Of under 300,000 distinct CDR3 sequences in the sample, less than 96% were seen once. Patients with Susac syndrome met diagnostic criteria defined recently for definite or probable disease. The sample comprised CD4+ T cells from PBMCs. The clonotype originates from a human donor with Susac syndrome. The chain has TRBV12-3 or TRBV12-4 and TRBJ2-1; 9 bases fit TRBD1. The CDR3 nucleotides read TGTGCCAGCAGCACGGACAGGGGATACACTGAGCAGTTCTTC. Translated, it gives CASSTDRGYTEQFF.